This note documents a single T cell receptor beta chain sequence. Its antigen is not yet known. It has no much larger one-base neighbor in the sample; base qualities were not kept. The data stem from a study of identifying expanded T cells in peripheral blood (dated by TCRdb to about 2019). In terms of the full investigation: Technical replicates were generated by sequencing separate aliquots of the same genomic DNA pool, with four replicates compared pairwise. Overall study outcomes, separate from this receptor: The authors expected that over much longer intervals, such as months to years, biological variance in healthy repertoires might increase even further. In all healthy donors, the variance in clone template counts between samples taken roughly 14 days apart rose significantly as total template count increased. Between technical replicates the binomial model flagged about 1.2 differentially abundant clones, whereas over about 2 weeks the binomial model flagged about 15 and over approximately four weeks 19 to 20. Across all healthy-donor time intervals, the beta-binomial model significantly cut both the number of clones called differentially abundant and the false-positive rate.

The immunoSEQ Assay, which relies on bias-controlled multiplex PCR amplification of genomic DNA, was used to profile TCRbeta CDR3 regions. The study's own analysis went as follows. The absolute abundance of each unique TCRbeta CDR3 region was quantified after sequences were collapsed and filtered. Differential abundance was assessed using a binomial (Fisher-equivalent) model and a beta-binomial model in which time-dependent variance fitted from healthy donors was added. Clones with fewer than 5 combined templates were excluded, and clones with Benjamini-Hochberg FDR below 0.01 were called differentially abundant. The form v = (b*log(k)+a)^2 was used to model beta-binomial variance as a function of total template count across the two samples. TCRdb stores this immuneACCESS table with in-frame sequences only. Part of the clones is absent; in the studies checked, under half of the shortfall reflects unresolved V genes, and no reason is known for the rest. V and J calls and clone size are as listed in that table; D and trimming were resolved from the DNA. A total of around 120,000 clones appear in this sample, 65% to 90% of them only once. The ten largest clones take up 8.4% of the sample.

No immune events such as infections were documented for the healthy donors during the collection period. Blood repertoires from healthy donors were used as a training cohort for calibrating time-dependent variance in a beta-binomial model of differential abundance of T-cell clones. The training cohort comprised approximately 10 healthy donors, 3 female and 7 male. The donors were between roughly 25 and 70 years old, with an average age of 43 years. Whole blood, obtained from a commercial supplier, was collected from each healthy donor at three time points spaced roughly 2 weeks apart. For immunosequencing, genomic DNA was extracted from whole blood that had not been sorted. From the germline V gene, CDR1 is SGHTS and CDR2 is YDEGEE. Compared with germline, V lacks 1 base and J lacks 5 bases; bases without a gene match: 5. The CDR3 sequence holds 15 residues, the cysteine and phenylalanine included. Here the CDR3 DNA is all that survives: 45 bases in frame from base 1.

Recombination joined TRBV5-8 with TRBJ1-5; 8 of the junction bases match TRBD1. The receptor was derived from a person aged 18-70 years in good health. Sequencing was done on a sample of blood. The sequenced DNA is TGTGCCAGCAGCTTGACAGGGGGAATATATCAGCCCCAGCATTTT. Translated, this is CASSLTGGIYQPQHF.